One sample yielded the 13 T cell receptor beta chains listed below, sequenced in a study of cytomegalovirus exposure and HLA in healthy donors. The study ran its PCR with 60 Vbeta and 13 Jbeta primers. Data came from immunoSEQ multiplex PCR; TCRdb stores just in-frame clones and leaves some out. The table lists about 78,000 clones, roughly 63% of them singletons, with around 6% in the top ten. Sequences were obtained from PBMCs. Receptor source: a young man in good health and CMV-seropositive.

The CDR3 region is CASSPSTGTEAFF. The CDR3 DNA reads TGTGCCAGCAGTCCCTCGACAGGTACTGAAGCTTTCTTT. The rearrangement links TRBV27 to TRBJ1-1; a weak D match, TRBD1 (6 bases). The CDR3 has 13 amino acids. Per germline, CDR1 MNHEY and CDR2 SMNVEV (reference sequence). The V end was cut by 5 bases, the J end by 5 bases, with 12 bases between.

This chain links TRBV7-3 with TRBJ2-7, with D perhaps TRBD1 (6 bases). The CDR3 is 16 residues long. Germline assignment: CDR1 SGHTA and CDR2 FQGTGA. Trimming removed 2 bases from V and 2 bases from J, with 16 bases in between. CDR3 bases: TGTGCCAGCAGCTTATCCCCAGGGGCAAGGACCTACGAGCAGTACTTC. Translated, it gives CASSLSPGARTYEQYF. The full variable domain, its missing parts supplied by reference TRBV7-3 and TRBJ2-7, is GAGVSQTPSNKVTEKGKYVELRCDPISGHTALYWYRQSLGQGPEFLIYFQGTGAADDSGLPNDRFFAVRPEGSVSTLKIQRTERGDSAVYLCASSLSPGARTYEQYFGPGTRLTVT.

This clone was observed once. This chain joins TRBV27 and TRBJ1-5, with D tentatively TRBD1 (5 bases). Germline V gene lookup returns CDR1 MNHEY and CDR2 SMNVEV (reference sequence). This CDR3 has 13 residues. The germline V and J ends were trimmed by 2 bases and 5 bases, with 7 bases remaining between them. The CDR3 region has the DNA TGTGCCAGCAGTTTAGTCAGGGATCAGCCCCAGCATTTT. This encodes CASSLVRDQPQHF.

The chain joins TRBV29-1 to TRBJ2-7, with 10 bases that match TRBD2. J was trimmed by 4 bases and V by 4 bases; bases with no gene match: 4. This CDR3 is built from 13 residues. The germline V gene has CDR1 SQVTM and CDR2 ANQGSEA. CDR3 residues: CSVVLAGSYEQYF. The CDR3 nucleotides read TGCAGCGTTGTACTAGCGGGAAGTTACGAGCAGTACTTC.

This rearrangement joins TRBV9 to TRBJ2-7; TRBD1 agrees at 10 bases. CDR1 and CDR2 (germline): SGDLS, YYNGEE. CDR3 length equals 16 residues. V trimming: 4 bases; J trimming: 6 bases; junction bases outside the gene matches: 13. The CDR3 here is CASSSQIGTGDSEQYF. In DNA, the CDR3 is TGTGCCAGCAGCTCACAGATCGGGACAGGGGACTCCGAGCAGTACTTC.

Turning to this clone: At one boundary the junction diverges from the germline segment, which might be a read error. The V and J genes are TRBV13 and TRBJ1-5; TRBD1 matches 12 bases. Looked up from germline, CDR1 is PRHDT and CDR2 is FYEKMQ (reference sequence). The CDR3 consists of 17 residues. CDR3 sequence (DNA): TGTGCCAGCAGCATAGGGACAGGGGGCTTGAGGAATCAGCCCCAGCATTTT. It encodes CASSIGTGGLRNQPQHF.

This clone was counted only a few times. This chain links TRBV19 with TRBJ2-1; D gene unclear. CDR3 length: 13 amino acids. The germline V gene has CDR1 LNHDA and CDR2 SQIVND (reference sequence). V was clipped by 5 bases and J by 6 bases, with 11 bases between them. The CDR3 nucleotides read TGTGCCAGTAGTTTATCTGGCGGCAATGAGCAGTTCTTC. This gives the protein CASSLSGGNEQFF. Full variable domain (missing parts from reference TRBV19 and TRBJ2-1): DGGITQSPKYLFRKEGQNVTLSCEQNLNHDAMYWYRQDPGQGLRLIYYSQIVNDFQKGDIAEGYSVSREKKESFPLTVTSAQKNPTAFYLCASSLSGGNEQFFGPGTRLTVL.

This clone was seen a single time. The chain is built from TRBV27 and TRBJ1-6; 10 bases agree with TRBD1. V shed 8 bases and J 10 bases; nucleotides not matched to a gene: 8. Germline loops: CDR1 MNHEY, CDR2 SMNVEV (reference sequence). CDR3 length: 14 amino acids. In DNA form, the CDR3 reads TGTGCCAGCCGAGACAGGGGGCTGGTATCACCCCTCCACTTT. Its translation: CASRDRGLVSPLHF.

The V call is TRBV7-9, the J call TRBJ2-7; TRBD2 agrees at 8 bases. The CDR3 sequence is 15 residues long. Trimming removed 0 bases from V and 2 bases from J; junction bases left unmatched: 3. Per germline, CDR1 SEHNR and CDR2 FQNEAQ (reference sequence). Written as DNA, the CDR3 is TGTGCCAGCAGCTTAGCGCCGGGAGGGGCCTACGAGCAGTACTTC. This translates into CASSLAPGGAYEQYF. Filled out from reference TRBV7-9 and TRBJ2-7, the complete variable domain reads DTGVSQNPRHKITKRGQNVTFRCDPISEHNRLYWYRQTLGQGPEFLTYFQNEAQLEKSRLLSDRFSAERPKGSFSTLEIQRTEQGDSAMYLCASSLAPGGAYEQYFGPGTRLTVT.

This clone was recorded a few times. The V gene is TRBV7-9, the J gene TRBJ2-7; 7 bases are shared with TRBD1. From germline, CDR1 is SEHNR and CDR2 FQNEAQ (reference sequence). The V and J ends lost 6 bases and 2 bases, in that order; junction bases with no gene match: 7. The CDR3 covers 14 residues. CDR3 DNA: TGTGCCAGCAGTTACAGGGGTGGGACCTACGAGCAGTACTTC. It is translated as CASSYRGGTYEQYF.

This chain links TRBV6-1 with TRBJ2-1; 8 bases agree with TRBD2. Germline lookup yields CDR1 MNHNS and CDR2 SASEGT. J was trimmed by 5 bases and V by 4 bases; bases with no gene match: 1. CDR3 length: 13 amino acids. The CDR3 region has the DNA TGTGCCAGCAGTGGGACTAGCCACAATGAGCAGTTCTTC. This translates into CASSGTSHNEQFF.

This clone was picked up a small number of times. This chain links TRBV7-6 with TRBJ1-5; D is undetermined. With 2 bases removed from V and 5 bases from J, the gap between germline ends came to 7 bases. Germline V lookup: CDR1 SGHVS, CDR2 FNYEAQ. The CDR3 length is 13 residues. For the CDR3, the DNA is TGTGCCAGCAGCTTATATCCTGATCAGCCCCAGCATTTT. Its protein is CASSLYPDQPQHF. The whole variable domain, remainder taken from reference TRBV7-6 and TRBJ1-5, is GAGVSQSPRYKVTKRGQDVALRCDPISGHVSLYWYRQALGQGPEFLTYFNYEAQQDKSGLPNDRFSAERPEGSISTLTIQRTEQRDSAMYRCASSLYPDQPQHFGDGTRLSIL.

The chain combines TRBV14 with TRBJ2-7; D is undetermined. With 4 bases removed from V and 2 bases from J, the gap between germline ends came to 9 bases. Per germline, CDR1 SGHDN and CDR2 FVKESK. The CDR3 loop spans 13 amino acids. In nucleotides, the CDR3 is TGTGCCAGCAGCCCTCCGGGTGCCTACGAGCAGTACTTC. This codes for CASSPPGAYEQYF.